The rows below give T cell receptor beta chains drawn from one sample of a study of OX40 agonist ivuxolimab in advanced cancers. Data came from immunoSEQ multiplex PCR; TCRdb stores just in-frame clones and leaves some out. Of roughly 67,000 clones listed, 88% are singletons. Here the sequenced sample was CD4+ or CD8+ T cells sorted from blood, taken in a trial of the OX40 agonist ivuxolimab. The receptors come from an adult with an advanced solid tumor such as melanoma, head and neck, liver or kidney cancer. CDR3s include the opening cysteine and the closing phenylalanine or tryptophan.

CDR3aa: CASSFQRGEQFF
j_gene: TRBJ2-1
v_gene: TRBV7-2

CDR3aa: CSVGTGREPQHF
j_gene: TRBJ1-5
v_gene: TRBV29-1

CDR3aa: CASSYEGNYGYTF
j_gene: TRBJ1-2
v_gene: TRBV6-5

CDR3aa: CASTRTAARYEQYF
j_gene: TRBJ2-7
v_gene: TRBV7-9

CDR3aa: CASSLTGGDYNEQFF
j_gene: TRBJ2-1
v_gene: TRBV4-1

CDR3aa: CASSSGEGPQHF
j_gene: TRBJ1-5
v_gene: TRBV7-9

CDR3aa: CASRLGSQTHGYGYTF
j_gene: TRBJ1-2
v_gene: TRBV7-2

CDR3aa: CASSSTYEQYF
j_gene: TRBJ2-7
v_gene: TRBV7-9

CDR3aa: CASSLDSGLGGYTF
j_gene: TRBJ1-2
v_gene: TRBV5-5

CDR3aa: CASSLATGASSYEQYF
j_gene: TRBJ2-7
v_gene: TRBV5-1

CDR3aa: CASSYLGQGYEQYF
j_gene: TRBJ2-7
v_gene: TRBV6-6

CDR3aa: CAITRTGSSYEQYF
j_gene: TRBJ2-7
v_gene: TRBV10-3

CDR3aa: CASSLEGIEQYF
j_gene: TRBJ2-7
v_gene: TRBV7-9

CDR3aa: CASSPNHRGADTQYF
j_gene: TRBJ2-3
v_gene: TRBV7-2

CDR3aa: CASSPNRGYEQYF
j_gene: TRBJ2-7
v_gene: TRBV2

CDR3aa: CASSLVAGAGNTIYF
j_gene: TRBJ1-3
v_gene: TRBV11-2

CDR3aa: CATSSRGDGGNEQFF
j_gene: TRBJ2-1
v_gene: TRBV15

CDR3aa: CASSGGSYEQYF
j_gene: TRBJ2-7
v_gene: TRBV18

CDR3aa: CASSYSGRWGSGYTF
j_gene: TRBJ1-2
v_gene: TRBV6-6